Reported below is one T cell receptor (beta chain). Its target is unknown. Recipients received nonmyeloablative bone marrow transplants from related graft donors, with transient mixed chimerism. CD4+CD25+CD127- Tregs, CD4+CD25- non-Tregs, CD4 and CD8 cells were sorted. This sample was included in a study of Tregs in tolerant kidney transplant recipients. Points from the study as a whole: Donor-specific Treg expansion exceeded global Treg expansion in tolerant patients, suggesting antigen drive.

J lost 5 bases, V lost 5 bases, and 0 bases had no gene match. There are 13 residues in the CDR3. Germline V CDR1 and CDR2: SGHRS, YFSETQ. The assay was immunoSEQ multiplex PCR, and TCRdb's table has in-frame clones only and misses some. The sample lists approximately 82,000 clones, 80% to 95% occurring once. The V and J genes are TRBV5-1 and TRBJ1-4; 10 bases fit TRBD1. The receptor comes from a human patient who received a combined kidney and bone marrow transplant. T cells may partly derive from the graft donor. Sequencing was performed on CD4+ T cells from blood (PBMCs), taken 12 months after the transplant. CDR3 amino acids: CASRGQGNEKLFF. CDR3 nucleotide sequence: TGCGCCAGCAGGGGACAGGGGAATGAAAAACTGTTTTTT.